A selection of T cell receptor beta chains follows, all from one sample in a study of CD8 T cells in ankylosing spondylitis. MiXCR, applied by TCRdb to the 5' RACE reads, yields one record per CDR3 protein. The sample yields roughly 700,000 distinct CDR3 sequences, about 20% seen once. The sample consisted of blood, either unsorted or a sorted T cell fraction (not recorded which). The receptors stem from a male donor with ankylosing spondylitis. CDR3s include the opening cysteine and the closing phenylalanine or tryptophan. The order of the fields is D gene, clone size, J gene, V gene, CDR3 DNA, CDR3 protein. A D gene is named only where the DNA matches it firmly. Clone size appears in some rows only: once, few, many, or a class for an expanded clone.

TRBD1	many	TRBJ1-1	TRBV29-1	TGCAGCACCAGGGGACAGGGGGCGGTCAATGAAGCTTTCTTT	CSTRGQGAVNEAFF
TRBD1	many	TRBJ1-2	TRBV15	TGTGCCACCAGCAGAGGCGGGACAGCCAACTATGGCTACACCTTC	CATSRGGTANYGYTF
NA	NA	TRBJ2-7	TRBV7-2	TGTGCCAGCAGCTCATCGGGGGGCCGACCCTACGAGCAGTACTTC	CASSSSGGRPYEQYF
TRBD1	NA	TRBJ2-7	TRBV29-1	TGCAGCGTTGGATCCGGGACAGGGTTATTCTACGAGCAGTACTTC	CSVGSGTGLFYEQYF
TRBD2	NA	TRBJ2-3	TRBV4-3	TGCGCCAGCAGCCCAAAGCGTTTAGCGGGAGCGAATACGCAGTATTTT	CASSPKRLAGANTQYF
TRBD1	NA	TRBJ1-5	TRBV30	TGTGCCGCGGATACAGGGGAAGGTCAGCCCCAGCATTTT	CAADTGEGQPQHF
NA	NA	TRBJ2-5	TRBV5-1	TGCGCCAGCAGCTTAACAGACAAAGAGACCCAGTACTTC	CASSLTDKETQYF
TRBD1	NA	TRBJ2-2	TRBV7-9	TGTGCCAGCAGCCCACGGACAGGGACCATCACCGGGGAGCTGTTTTTT	CASSPRTGTITGELFF
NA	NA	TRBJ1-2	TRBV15	TGTGCCACCAGCAGAGATCCCGGGGGGATCTATGGCTACACCTTC	CATSRDPGGIYGYTF
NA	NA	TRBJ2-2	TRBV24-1	TGTGCCACCAGTGATTGGCGAAACACCGGGGAGCTGTTTTTT	CATSDWRNTGELFF
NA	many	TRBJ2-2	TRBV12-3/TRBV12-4	TGTGCCAGCAGTGGCGGAGGGGCCGGGGAGCTGTTTTTT	CASSGGGAGELFF
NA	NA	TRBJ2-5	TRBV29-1	TGCAGCGTTGAAGGGACCGGGGTGACCCAGTACTTC	CSVEGTGVTQYF
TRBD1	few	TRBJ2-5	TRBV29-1	TGCAGCGTCGGCCGGGACAGGGGCCAAGAGACCCAGTACTTC	CSVGRDRGQETQYF
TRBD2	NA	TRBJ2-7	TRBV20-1	TGCAGTGCTGGATCGATAGCGGGAGCTGCGAGGGAGCAGTACTTC	CSAGSIAGAAREQYF
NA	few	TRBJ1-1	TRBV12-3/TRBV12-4	TGTGCCAGCAGCCCCACCCTCTATGCAAAGGCGGCTTTCTTT	CASSPTLYAKAAFF
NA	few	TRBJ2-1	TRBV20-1	TGCAGTGCTGAAAATAGCGCCGCGATTGAGCAGTTCTTC	CSAENSAAIEQFF
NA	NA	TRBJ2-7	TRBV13	TGTGCCAGCAGCTTAGTGAAGGGCAGCGAGCAGTACTTC	CASSLVKGSEQYF
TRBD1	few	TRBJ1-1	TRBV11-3	TGTGCCAGCAGCGCAACCTATCTGGGACAGTCAGGGGAAGCTTTCTTT	CASSATYLGQSGEAFF
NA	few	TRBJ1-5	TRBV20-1	TGCAGTGCTAGAGATCTGACAGGACTTAGCAATCAGCCCCAGCATTTT	CSARDLTGLSNQPQHF
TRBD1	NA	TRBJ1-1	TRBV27	TGTGCCAGCGGTCATGACAGGGTGTCTGAAGCTTTCTTT	CASGHDRVSEAFF
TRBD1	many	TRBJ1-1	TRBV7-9	TGTGCCAGCAGCCCTAGGACAGGGGCCTTATTCACTGAAGCTTTCTTT	CASSPRTGALFTEAFF
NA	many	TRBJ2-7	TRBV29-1	TGCAGCGTTGGCTCAGCTTATCCGTCCTACGAGCAGTACTTC	CSVGSAYPSYEQYF
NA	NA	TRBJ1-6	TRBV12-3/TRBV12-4	TGTGCCAGCAGTTTGAGCAGGGGCAGTTCACCCCTCCACTTT	CASSLSRGSSPLHF
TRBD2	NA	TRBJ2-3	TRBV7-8	TGTGCCAGCAGCTTACGCGGGAGCCTCTCAGATACGCAGTATTTT	CASSLRGSLSDTQYF
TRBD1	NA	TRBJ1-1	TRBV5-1	TGCGCCAGCAGCCTAGTGGACAGGTCCACTGAAGCTTTCTTT	CASSLVDRSTEAFF
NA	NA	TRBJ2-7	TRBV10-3	TGTGCCATCAGCCAGGGGGACGGGGGTTACGAGCAGTACTTC	CAISQGDGGYEQYF
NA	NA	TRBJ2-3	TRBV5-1	TGCGCCAGCAGCTCTACGTTGACAGGCAGCACAGATACGCAGTATTTT	CASSSTLTGSTDTQYF
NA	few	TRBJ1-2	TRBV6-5	TGTGCCAGCACTAGGGGCGATGGCTACACCTTC	CASTRGDGYTF
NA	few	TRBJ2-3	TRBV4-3	TGCGCCAGCAGCCAAGACGCCTATAGCACAGATACGCAGTATTTT	CASSQDAYSTDTQYF
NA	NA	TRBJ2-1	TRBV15	TGTGCCACCAGCAGAGCCAGGGGCGGGAGCTCCTACAATGAGCAGTTCTTC	CATSRARGGSSYNEQFF
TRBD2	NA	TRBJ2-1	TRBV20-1	TGCAGTGCCACCCTAACTCCGGGACTAGCCCCGGTGACGTCCTACAATGAGCAGTTCTTC	CSATLTPGLAPVTSYNEQFF
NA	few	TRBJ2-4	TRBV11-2	TGTGCCAGCAGCTTAGAGGGCTCGGGGGGCGGGTCGGCGTTTAGGGAAAACATTCAGTACTTC	CASSLEGSGGGSAFRENIQYF
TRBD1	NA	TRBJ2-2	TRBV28	TGTGCCAGCGGCTCCGGGACAGAGAACACCGGGGAGCTGTTTTTT	CASGSGTENTGELFF
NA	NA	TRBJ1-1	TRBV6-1	TGTGCCACCTTTTACGGGTTTGGAGACACTGAAGCTTTCTTT	CATFYGFGDTEAFF
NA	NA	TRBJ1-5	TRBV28	TGTGCCAGCAGTCCCCCGGGACATTGGAATCAGCCCCAGCATTTT	CASSPPGHWNQPQHF
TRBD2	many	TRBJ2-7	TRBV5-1	TGCGCCAGCAGCCTTAGCGGGAGGAGTGCCTACGAGCAGTACTTC	CASSLSGRSAYEQYF
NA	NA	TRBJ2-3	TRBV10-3	TGTGCCATCAGTGATAGGGACGGCACAGATACGCAGTATTTT	CAISDRDGTDTQYF
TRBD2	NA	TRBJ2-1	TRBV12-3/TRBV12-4	TGTGCCAGCCGAGAGCGGGAGGGCCCGAATGAGCAGTTCTTC	CASREREGPNEQFF
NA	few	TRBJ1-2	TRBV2	TGTGCCAGCAGTGAAGGCCCGGGACGCAATAACTATGGCTACACCTTC	CASSEGPGRNNYGYTF
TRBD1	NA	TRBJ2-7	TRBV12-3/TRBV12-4	TGTGCCAGCAGTTTAGCGGGCACGACAGGGATGCGCTACGAGCAGTACTTC	CASSLAGTTGMRYEQYF
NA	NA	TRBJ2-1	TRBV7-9	TGTGCCAGCAGCTTAGTTCGGACAAAAGGGGACAATGAGCAGTTCTTC	CASSLVRTKGDNEQFF
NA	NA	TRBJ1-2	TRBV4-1	TGCGCCAGCAGCCAAGATCTCTCCCCGGATGGCTACACCTTC	CASSQDLSPDGYTF
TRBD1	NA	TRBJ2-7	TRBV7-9	TGTGCCAGCAGCTCTTGGACAGGGGGCGACGAGCAGTACTTC	CASSSWTGGDEQYF
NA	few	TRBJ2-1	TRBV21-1	TGTGCCAGCAGCGGACACCACAGGGCTCTCGGACCATACTCCTACAATGAGCAGTTCTTC	CASSGHHRALGPYSYNEQFF
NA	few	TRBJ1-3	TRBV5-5	TGTGCCAGCAGCTTAGGACGGACCTCTGGAAACACCATATATTTT	CASSLGRTSGNTIYF